The sequence of this TCR beta chain was determined in a study of blood T cell repertoires in COVID-19. Study-level background: Spain, Italy and the United States supplied samples that represented acute and convalescent COVID-19. T cells, B-cell-depleted T cells, or PBMCs provided the cDNA or gDNA that served as material.

The CDR3 loop spans 12 amino acids. Trimming removed 6 bases from V and 4 bases from J, with 11 bases in between. Germline V gene sequence: CDR1 SGHDT, CDR2 YYEEEE. As processed by the authors: Reference gene primer amplification gave estimated nucleated cell counts. TCRdb's table, derived via immunoSEQ multiplex PCR, lists solely in-frame clones and lacks some. From that table come the V and J calls and clone size; the DNA was used to work out D and trimming. The sample lists under 130,000 clones, about 80% occurring once. The chain has TRBV5-6 and TRBJ2-7; maybe TRBD1 (5 bases). Sequenced material: peripheral blood. The clonotype originates from a human donor in a cohort sampled during active or convalescent COVID-19. In DNA form, the CDR3 reads TGTGCCAGCACTCGGCAGGGTTACGAGCAGTACTTC. Its translation is CASTRQGYEQYF.